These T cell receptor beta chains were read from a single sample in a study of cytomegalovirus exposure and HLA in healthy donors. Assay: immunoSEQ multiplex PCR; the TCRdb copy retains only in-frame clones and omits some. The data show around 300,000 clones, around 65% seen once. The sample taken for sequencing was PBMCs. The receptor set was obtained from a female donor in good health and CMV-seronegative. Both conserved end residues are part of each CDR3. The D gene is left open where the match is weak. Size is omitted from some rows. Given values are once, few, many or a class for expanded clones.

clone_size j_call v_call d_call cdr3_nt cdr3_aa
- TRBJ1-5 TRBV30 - TGTGCCTGGCGGGGGAATAGCAATCAGCCCCAGCATTTT CAWRGNSNQPQHF
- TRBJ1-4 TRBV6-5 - TGTGCCAGCACCTCTCTAGCCATCTCAAAACTGTTTTTT CASTSLAISKLFF
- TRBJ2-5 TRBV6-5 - TGTGCCAGCAGTTACTCGATGGGCCTACAAGAGACCCAGTACTTC CASSYSMGLQETQYF
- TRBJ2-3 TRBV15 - TGTGCCAGCCCCTCTTTGAACAGGACCCCCAAGGGCACAGATACGCAGTATTTT CASPSLNRTPKGTDTQYF
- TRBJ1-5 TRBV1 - TGCACCAGCAAGAGGGCCTATAGCAATCAGCCCCAGCATTTT CTSKRAYSNQPQHF
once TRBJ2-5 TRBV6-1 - TGTGCCAGCAGTGGGGGCCAGAAAGAGACCCAGTACTTC CASSGGQKETQYF
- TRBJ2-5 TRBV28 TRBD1 TGTGCCAGCACAATGACAGGGAAAATGACAGAGACCCAGTACTTC CASTMTGKMTETQYF
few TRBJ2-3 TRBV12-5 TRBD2 TGTGCTAGTGGCCGCGGACTAGCGGGATACACAGATACGCAGTATTTT CASGRGLAGYTDTQYF
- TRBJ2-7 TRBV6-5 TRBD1 TGTGCCAGCACCGACAGGGGCCTCTCCTACGAGCAGTACTTC CASTDRGLSYEQYF
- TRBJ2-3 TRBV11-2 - TGTGCCAGCAACCACCCGACAGTGTCAGATACGCAGTATTTT CASNHPTVSDTQYF
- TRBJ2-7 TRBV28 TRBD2 TGTGCCAGCATCAGCGGGGGGAGCTCCTACGAGCAGTACTTC CASISGGSSYEQYF
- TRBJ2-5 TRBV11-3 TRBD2 TGTGCCAGCAGCGCTCGGACTAGCGTTAAGACCCAGTACTTC CASSARTSVKTQYF
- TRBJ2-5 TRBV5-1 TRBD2 TGCGCCAGCAGCTTCCGACTAGCAGCGTTTAAGGAGACCCAGTACTTC CASSFRLAAFKETQYF
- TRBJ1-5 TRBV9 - TGTGCCAGCAGTGCAGAAGGACTGCGGAATCAGCCCCAGCATTTT CASSAEGLRNQPQHF
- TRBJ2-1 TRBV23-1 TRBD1 TGCGCCAGCAGTCCGGGACAGGATTCTTGTGAGCAGTTCTTC CASSPGQDSCEQFF
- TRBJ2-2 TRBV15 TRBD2 TGTGCCACCAGGCGCGGGGGAGGGGTCACCGGGGAGCTGTTTTTT CATRRGGGVTGELFF
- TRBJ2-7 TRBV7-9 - TGTGCCAGCAGCCCAGCTAGTCGGGGAGGCTTTTACGAGCAGTACTTC CASSPASRGGFYEQYF
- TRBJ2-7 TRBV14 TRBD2 TGTGCCAGCAGCCAAGCGACTAGCGGGAGATCGGGCGAGCAGTACTTC CASSQATSGRSGEQYF
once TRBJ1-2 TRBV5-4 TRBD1 TGTGCCAGCAGCTTGACAGGGGATCGCTATGGCTACACCTTC CASSLTGDRYGYTF
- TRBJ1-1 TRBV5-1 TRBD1 TGCGCCAGCAACCAAGCCGGGACAGGGGCCGACACTGAAGCTTTCTTT CASNQAGTGADTEAFF
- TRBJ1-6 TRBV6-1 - TGTGCCAGCGGGTCAGGTGGACAACGCAATTCACCCCTCCACTTT CASGSGGQRNSPLHF
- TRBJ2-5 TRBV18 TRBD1 TGTGCCAGCTCCGAGGGACAGCAAGAGACCCAGTACTTC CASSEGQQETQYF
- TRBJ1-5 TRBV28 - TGTGCCAGCAGTTTCGCCAGGACACTTCTTTATAGCAATCAGCCCCAGCATTTT CASSFARTLLYSNQPQHF
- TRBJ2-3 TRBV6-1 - TGTGCCAGCAGTGGGGCGACGCGCGCGTATACGCAGTATTTT CASSGATRAYTQYF
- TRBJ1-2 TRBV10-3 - TGTGCCATCAGTGAGGCCACGGGGGGCTACACCTTC CAISEATGGYTF
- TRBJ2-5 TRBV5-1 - TGCGCCAGCAGCTTAGGACAGCAAGAGACCCAGTACTTC CASSLGQQETQYF
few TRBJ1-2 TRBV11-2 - TGTGCCAGCAGCCCAAGCCTTGGGGGGGCCACAGGGTATGGCTACACCTTC CASSPSLGGATGYGYTF
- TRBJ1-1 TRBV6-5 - TGTGCCAGCACCAGGGAGGGTGAAGCTTTCTTT CASTREGEAFF
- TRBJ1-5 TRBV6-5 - TGTGCCAGCAGGGGGACACCCGATAGCAATCAGCCCCAGCATTTT CASRGTPDSNQPQHF
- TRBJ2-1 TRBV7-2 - TGTGCCAGCAGTGGGGAGTCGAGCTACAATGAGCAGTTCTTC CASSGESSYNEQFF
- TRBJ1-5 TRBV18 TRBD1 TGTGCCAGCTCACCCTACAGGGGGCGGGAGCAGCCCCAGCATTTT CASSPYRGREQPQHF
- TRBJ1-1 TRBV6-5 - TGTGCCAGCAGTTACAAGGCGACAGGAGGAGCTTTCTTT CASSYKATGGAFF
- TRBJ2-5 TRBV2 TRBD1 TGTGCCAGCACCCCAACGGACAGGGGAGGTACCCAGTACTTC CASTPTDRGGTQYF
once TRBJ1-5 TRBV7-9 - TGTGCCAGCAGCTCATTTCAGGGGTCTAGCAATCAGCCCCAGCATTTT CASSSFQGSSNQPQHF
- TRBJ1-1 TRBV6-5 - TGTGCCAGCAGTTACTCCCCCGGGAACACTGAAGCTTTCTTT CASSYSPGNTEAFF
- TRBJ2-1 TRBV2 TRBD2 TGTGCCAGACAAAGACTAGCGGGAGATGAGCAGTTCTTC CARQRLAGDEQFF
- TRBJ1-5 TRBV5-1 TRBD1 TGCGCCAGCAGCCCCGGGACAGGGACCCCCTATAGCAATCAGCCCCAGCATTTT CASSPGTGTPYSNQPQHF
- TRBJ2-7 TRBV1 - TGCACCAGCAGCCAAGACATCATCACCATTCTCCGGGACTTCTCCTACGAGCAGTACTTC CTSSQDIITILRDFSYEQYF
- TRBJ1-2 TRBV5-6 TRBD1 TGTGCCAGCAGCCCCAGGGGGACGCCGGATGGCTACACCTTC CASSPRGTPDGYTF
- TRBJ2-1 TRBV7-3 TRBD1 TGTGCCAGCAGCTCTCACGGGACAGGGTACAATGAGCAGTTCTTC CASSSHGTGYNEQFF
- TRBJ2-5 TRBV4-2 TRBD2 TGTGCCAGCAGCTTCCGGGTAGCGGGAGCGGAGGAGACCCAGTACTTC CASSFRVAGAEETQYF
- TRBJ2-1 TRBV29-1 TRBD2 TGCAGCGTGGCTAGCGGGAGGGCCGGGGAGCAGTTCTTC CSVASGRAGEQFF
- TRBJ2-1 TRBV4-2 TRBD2 TGTGCCAGCAGCCAAGATATGGGAGGGAGCAATGAGCAGTTCTTC CASSQDMGGSNEQFF
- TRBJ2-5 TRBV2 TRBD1 TGTGCCAGCAGCCCCCGACAGGGGCAAGAGACCCAGTACTTC CASSPRQGQETQYF
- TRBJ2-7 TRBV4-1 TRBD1 TGCGCCAGCAGCCGAGCCCGGGGACAGAACTACGAGCAGTACTTC CASSRARGQNYEQYF
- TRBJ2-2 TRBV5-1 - TGCGCCAGCAGCTTATCGGGGGAGCTGTTTTTT CASSLSGELFF
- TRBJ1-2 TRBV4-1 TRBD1 TGCGCCAGCAGCCCGATCCCGGGACAGGGCGTCAACTATGGCTACACCTTC CASSPIPGQGVNYGYTF
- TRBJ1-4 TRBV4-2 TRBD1 TGTGCCAGCAGCTCGGACAGGGAATTAGAAAAACTGTTTTTT CASSSDRELEKLFF
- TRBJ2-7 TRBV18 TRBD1 TGTGCCAGCTCACCTCTCGGGACAGCAGACTTCCCAAACTCCTACGAGCAGTACTTC CASSPLGTADFPNSYEQYF
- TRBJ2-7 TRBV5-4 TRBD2 TGTGCCAGCAGCTTGGGGGTAGCGGGCCACTACGAGCAGTACTTC CASSLGVAGHYEQYF
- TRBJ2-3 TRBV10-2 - TGCGCCAGCAGTGGCGGGCGGGGCACAGATACGCAGTATTTT CASSGGRGTDTQYF
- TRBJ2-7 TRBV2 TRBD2 TGTGCCAGCAGTGAAGAGGAGCCGGGACTAGCGGTATACGAGCAGTACTTC CASSEEEPGLAVYEQYF
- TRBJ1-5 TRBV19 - TGTGCCAGTAGTATGCCAGGGAGCAATCAGCCCCAGCATTTT CASSMPGSNQPQHF